Listed here are 29 T cell receptor beta chains from one sample, sequenced in a study of CD8+ T cells in alopecia areata. cDNA serving as the sequencing template came from extracted, reverse transcribed RNA. The protocol was immunoSEQ multiplex PCR, while the TCRdb copy is restricted to in-frame clones and leaves out a portion. This table has 65,000 to 95,000 clones, roughly 51% appearing once. The sample was NKG2D-high CD8+ T cells sorted from blood. The source is a human donor with alopecia areata.

This clone has just a few counts. V gene TRBV6-5 combines with J gene TRBJ2-2; TRBD2 matches 11 bases. The trim removed 10 bases at V and 4 bases at J, leaving 8 bases unmatched. The V gene's germline CDR1 is MNHEY and CDR2 SVGAGI. This CDR3 is 15 amino acids long. The CDR3 sequence is CATTLAGGLTGELFF. The CDR3 DNA reads TGTGCCACAACCCTAGCGGGGGGCCTCACCGGGGAGCTGTTTTTT.

This chain joins TRBV29-1 and TRBJ2-7, with D unclear. The CDR3 consists of 10 residues. CDR1 and CDR2 (germline): SQVTM, ANQGSEA. The germline V and J ends were trimmed by 3 bases and 6 bases, with 6 bases remaining between them. The CDR3 region has the DNA TGCAGCGTTGATAATGGCGAGCAGTACTTC. As protein: CSVDNGEQYF.

The chain employs TRBV6-5 and TRBJ2-1, with 9 bases identical to TRBD1. Germline CDR1 is MNHEY and CDR2 is SVGAGI. J lost 4 bases, V lost 7 bases, and 8 bases had no gene match. CDR3 size: 15 residues. The CDR3 DNA reads TGTGCCAGCAACTTCGGACAGGGGACGTACAATGAGCAGTTCTTC. Translating gives CASNFGQGTYNEQFF.

The chain carries TRBV29-1 and TRBJ1-1; D is uncertain. The germline CDR1 and CDR2 sequences are SQVTM and ANQGSEA. CDR3 length equals 12 residues. The V end was cut by 2 bases, the J end by 5 bases, with 9 bases between. The CDR3 spells CSVEKGGTEAFF. The CDR3 coding sequence is TGCAGCGTTGAAAAGGGTGGGACTGAAGCTTTCTTT.

V gene TRBV28 combines with J gene TRBJ2-1; D not certain. V was cut by 6 bases and J by 5 bases, with 17 bases left in between. The CDR3 covers 15 residues. Germline CDR1 MDHEN, CDR2 SYDVKM. The chain's CDR3 is CASRFSPGRDNEQFF. CDR3 DNA sequence: TGTGCCAGCAGATTCTCCCCTGGTAGAGACAATGAGCAGTTCTTC. The variable domain in full, completed from reference TRBV28 and TRBJ2-1, reads DVKVTQSSRYLVKRTGEKVFLECVQDMDHENMFWYRQDPGLGLRLIYFSYDVKMKEKGDIPEGYSVSREKKERFSLILESASTNQTSMYLCASRFSPGRDNEQFFGPGTRLTVL.

The rearrangement uses TRBV7-9 and TRBJ1-2; 7 bases are shared with TRBD1. The V and J ends lost 1 base and 7 bases, in that order; junction bases with no gene match: 3. CDR3 size: 13 residues. Germline assignment: CDR1 SEHNR and CDR2 FQNEAQ (reference sequence). This CDR3 is CASSLGDSGGYTF. The DNA of the CDR3 is TGTGCCAGCAGCTTAGGGGACAGTGGTGGCTACACCTTC.

The chain joins TRBV11-2 to TRBJ2-7; 8 bases are a match to TRBD1. The germline V gene encodes CDR1 SGHAT and CDR2 FQNNGV. The CDR3 spans 14 residues. With V trimmed by 3 bases and J by 6 bases, 7 bases remained unmatched. The CDR3 reads CASSFGQGSVEQYF. In DNA form, the CDR3 reads TGTGCCAGCAGCTTCGGACAGGGTTCGGTCGAGCAGTACTTC.

The chain couples TRBV29-1 to TRBJ2-7; a weak D match, TRBD2 (5 bases). The CDR3 sequence is 13 residues long. Looked up from germline, CDR1 is SQVTM and CDR2 is ANQGSEA. With 6 bases removed from V and 1 base from J, the gap between germline ends came to 13 bases. The CDR3 DNA follows: TGCAGCGTCCAGAGTAGGGAGTCCTACGAGCAGTACTTC. This encodes CSVQSRESYEQYF.

The count of this clone is one. V gene TRBV4-1 combines with J gene TRBJ2-5, with 8 bases lining up with TRBD1. The closer fit of TRBJ2-7 to the DNA end suggests the J call may be wrong. CDR3 length equals 15 residues. Germline CDR1 reads MGHRA; CDR2 reads YSYEKL. The CDR3 DNA reads TGCGCCAGCAGCCAAGAGTGGACAGGGAGCTACGAGCAGTACTTC. Protein product: CASSQEWTGSYEQYF.

This sequence joins TRBV5-1 and TRBJ1-2; D gene ambiguous. The CDR3 consists of 14 residues. Germline V lookup: CDR1 SGHRS, CDR2 YFSETQ. Trimming removed 0 bases from V and 5 bases from J, with 11 bases in between. CDR3 region: CASSLAPEDYGYTF. Written as DNA, the CDR3 is TGCGCCAGCAGCTTGGCCCCGGAAGATTATGGCTACACCTTC. Complete variable domain (other parts from reference TRBV5-1 and TRBJ1-2): KAGVTQTPRYLIKTRGQQVTLSCSPISGHRSVSWYQQTPGQGLQFLFEYFSETQRNKGNFPGRFSGRQFSNSRSEMNVSTLELGDSALYLCASSLAPEDYGYTFGSGTRLTVV.

This clone was seen only once. The CDR3 DNA is TGCAGCGTTGAACTATCCACACCCGGGGAGCTGTTTTTT. It translates to CSVELSTPGELFF. The chain links TRBV29-1 to TRBJ2-2, with D hard to call. Deletions cut 2 bases from V and 6 bases from J, with 10 bases between. The CDR3 sequence is 13 residues long. Germline loops: CDR1 SQVTM, CDR2 ANQGSEA.

The chain links TRBV2 to TRBJ2-1; the match to TRBD2 covers 9 bases. Germline V gene lookup returns CDR1 SNHLY and CDR2 FYNNEI. Trimming removed 2 bases from V and 8 bases from J; junction bases left unmatched: 10. CDR3 length: 16 amino acids. The DNA of the CDR3 is TGTGCCAGCAGTGAACTTAGCGGGACTAGCCTCGATGAGCAGTTCTTC. This sequence encodes CASSELSGTSLDEQFF.

The count of this clone is one. V usage is TRBV11-2 and J usage is TRBJ2-3; TRBD1 matches 9 bases. J lost 7 bases, V lost 6 bases, and 11 bases had no gene match. CDR3 length: 15 amino acids. In germline, CDR1 is SGHAT, CDR2 FQNNGV. This chain's CDR3 is CASRPTGGAENTQYF. Here the CDR3 DNA reads TGTGCCAGCAGACCAACAGGGGGCGCGGAGAATACGCAGTATTTT. The entire variable domain, with the rest obtained from reference TRBV11-2 and TRBJ2-3, is as follows: EAGVAQSPRYKIIEKRQSVAFWCNPISGHATLYWYQQILGQGPKLLIQFQNNGVVDDSQLPKDRFSAERLKGVDSTLKIQPAKLEDSAVYLCASRPTGGAENTQYFGPGTRLTVL.

This chain links TRBV7-9 with TRBJ2-5, with no clear D. Germline assignment: CDR1 SEHNR and CDR2 FQNEAQ (reference sequence). V gave up 3 bases and J gave up 4 bases, with 18 bases separating them. The CDR3 runs to 16 residues. The DNA for the CDR3 is TGTGCCAGCAGCTTGCCTTCTTCAACGATAGGAGAGACCCAGTACTTC. Translation: CASSLPSSTIGETQYF.

This chain's CDR3 is CASSQGEVYEQYF. In DNA, the CDR3 is TGCGCCAGCAGCCAAGGGGAAGTCTACGAGCAGTACTTC. The J gene is TRBJ2-7, the V gene TRBV4-1; D is undetermined. The CDR3 sequence is 13 residues long. The V and J ends lost 1 base and 3 bases respectively, with 7 bases between them. The germline gives CDR1 MGHRA, CDR2 YSYEKL.

V and J are TRBV29-1 and TRBJ1-4; D might be TRBD1 (5 bases). CDR1 and CDR2 (germline): SQVTM, ANQGSEA. V gave up 4 bases and J gave up 6 bases, with 9 bases separating them. This CDR3 spans 12 amino acids. Written as DNA, the CDR3 is TGCAGCGTTGGTGGGACTGATGAAAAACTGTTTTTT. Protein sequence: CSVGGTDEKLFF.

This clone has more than one count but fewer than ten. The chain carries TRBV23-1 and TRBJ2-4; D unclear. TRBV23-1 is assigned to the ORF class and has an uncertain function. This CDR3 has 16 residues. V lost 0 bases and J 0 bases, leaving 9 bases between the germline ends. CDR3 DNA: TGCGCCAGCAGTCAATCGTCGACTGCAGCCAAAAACATTCAGTACTTC. Its translation: CASSQSSTAAKNIQYF.

The chain is built from TRBV30 and TRBJ2-1, with 7 bases identical to TRBD1. The CDR3 is 15 amino acids. Per the germline V gene, CDR1 is GTSNPN and CDR2 is SVGIG (reference sequence). The trim removed 0 bases at V and 3 bases at J, leaving 5 bases unmatched. The CDR3 DNA reads as TGTGCCTGGAGTGTACAAGGGGGCAGCTACAATGAGCAGTTCTTC. Protein sequence: CAWSVQGGSYNEQFF.

This clone was counted a few times. This chain joins TRBV5-5 and TRBJ2-5; D is uncertain. This CDR3 has 11 amino acids. Trimming took off 1 base at V and 5 bases at J, with 3 bases between the two ends. Germline V gene sequence: CDR1 SGHKS, CDR2 YYEKEE (reference sequence). The CDR3: CASSLSETQYF. In nucleotides, the CDR3 is TGTGCCAGCAGCTTGTCCGAGACCCAGTACTTC. Based on the CDR3 plus reference TRBV5-5 and TRBJ2-5, the full variable domain is DAGVTQSPTHLIKTRGQQVTLRCSPISGHKSVSWYQQVLGQGPQFIFQYYEKEERGRGNFPDRFSARQFPNYSSELNVNALLLGDSALYLCASSLSETQYFGPGTRLLVL.

The rearrangement uses TRBV13 and TRBJ2-1; TRBD2 matches 10 bases. J lost 7 bases, V lost 5 bases, and 8 bases had no gene match. The CDR3 extends over 15 amino acids. The V gene's germline CDR1 is PRHDT and CDR2 FYEKMQ (reference sequence). DNA for the CDR3: TGTGCCAGCAGCCCAAGCGGGAGGGCCTTGAATGAGCAGTTCTTC. This gives the protein CASSPSGRALNEQFF.

This clone was observed a handful of times. The chain carries TRBV29-1 and TRBJ1-1; no clear D gene. Trimming cost V 6 bases and J 8 bases, with 16 bases left between them. The CDR3 has 12 residues. Germline V gene sequence: CDR1 SQVTM, CDR2 ANQGSEA. CDR3 protein: CSVDLSGQEAFF. The CDR3 region has the DNA TGCAGCGTCGACCTGTCCGGGCAGGAAGCTTTCTTT.

This clone turned up a few times. Other DNA sequences in the same sample also yield this CDR3. The V gene is TRBV13, the J gene TRBJ2-2; D ambiguous. V dropped 1 base and J dropped 6 bases, with 6 bases sitting between them. Germline V CDR1 and CDR2: PRHDT, FYEKMQ (reference sequence). This CDR3 spans 13 amino acids. This chain's CDR3 is CASSLEAPGELFF. CDR3 DNA: TGTGCCAGCAGCTTAGAAGCGCCCGGGGAGCTGTTTTTT. The full variable domain, in which reference TRBV13 and TRBJ2-2 provide the parts outside the CDR3, is AAGVIQSPRHLIKEKRETATLKCYPIPRHDTVYWYQQGPGQDPQFLISFYEKMQSDKGSIPDRFSAQQFSDYHSELNMSSLELGDSALYFCASSLEAPGELFFGEGSRLTVL.

The V call is TRBV7-6, the J call TRBJ2-7; the D gene is possibly TRBD2 (6 bases). The V and J ends lost 0 bases and 3 bases respectively, with 12 bases between them. Germline CDR1 SGHVS, CDR2 FNYEAQ. The length of the CDR3 is 15 residues. CDR3 region: CASSLASGESYEQYF. The DNA of the CDR3 is TGTGCCAGCAGCTTAGCGTCGGGAGAGAGCTACGAGCAGTACTTC.

V and J are TRBV27 and TRBJ1-2; possible D gene TRBD1, 5 bases. The CDR3 length is 15 residues. CDR1 and CDR2 (germline): MNHEY, SMNVEV (reference sequence). Trimming removed 8 bases from V and 6 bases from J, with 22 bases in between. The CDR3 is CASSPVEGRLHGYTF. For the CDR3, the DNA is TGTGCCAGCTCCCCGGTTGAGGGACGCCTTCATGGCTACACCTTC.

V is TRBV27 and J is TRBJ1-5; TRBD1 is a possible D gene (6 bases). Trimming stripped 2 bases from V and 5 bases from J, with 10 bases between. The germline V gene encodes CDR1 MNHEY and CDR2 SMNVEV (reference sequence). The CDR3 consists of 14 residues. CDR3 sequence reads: CASSLNREDQPQHF. The CDR3 DNA is TGTGCCAGCAGTTTAAACAGGGAGGATCAGCCCCAGCATTTT.

This clone occurred a few times. The chain uses TRBV4-3 and TRBJ2-2; D not resolved. The CDR3 has 12 residues. Trimming removed 1 base at V and 4 bases at J, with 1 base between. The germline V gene encodes CDR1 LGHNA and CDR2 YSLEER. The CDR3 loop is CASSQGTGELFF. DNA of the CDR3: TGCGCCAGCAGCCAAGGCACCGGGGAGCTGTTTTTT.

This clone was detected a few times. The CDR3, as DNA: TGCAGCGTTGAACAGGGGACAGGGGGCTACGAGCAGTACTTC. Translation gives CSVEQGTGGYEQYF. The chain couples TRBV29-1 to TRBJ2-7; 11 bases line up with TRBD1. Unmatched junction bases numbered 3, after V lost 2 bases and J lost 3 bases. From germline, CDR1 is SQVTM and CDR2 ANQGSEA. The CDR3 extends over 14 amino acids.

The CDR3 DNA is TGTGCCAGCAGTTCGGAGCGGGGACTCTCCACCGGGGAGCTGTTTTTT. It specifies CASSSERGLSTGELFF. The chain combines TRBV27 with TRBJ2-2; 7 nucleotides line up with TRBD2. Germline assignment: CDR1 MNHEY and CDR2 SMNVEV (reference sequence). Trimming cost V 4 bases and J 4 bases; bases outside gene matches: 9. The CDR3 runs to 16 residues.

The sample holds a few counts of this clone. The chain recombines TRBV27 with TRBJ2-1, with TRBD2 as a possible D gene (6 bases). In germline, CDR1 is MNHEY, CDR2 SMNVEV (reference sequence). There are 14 residues in the CDR3. With 5 bases removed from V and 9 bases from J, the gap between germline ends came to 17 bases. CDR3 nucleotides: TGTGCCAGCAGTCTCCTCACTAGCTCCGGTGAGCAGTTCTTC. Protein: CASSLLTSSGEQFF.